The entry below gives a single TCR beta chain sequence along with its context. Antigen specificity is unknown. The data derive from a study of cytomegalovirus exposure and HLA in healthy donors. Study results and caveats: Later, TCR association rates were found to vary by HLA locus, highest for DRB1 and lowest for HLA-C. An analysis that was carried out later associated 17,000 or so TCR beta sequences with HLA alleles at 0.05 false discovery rate. Cytomegalovirus association was listed for approximately 150 TCR beta chains.

This PCR relied on a set of 60 Vbeta primers and 13 Jbeta primers. Assay: immunoSEQ multiplex PCR; the TCRdb copy retains only in-frame clones and omits some. The sample shows about 120,000 clones, about 80% of them seen only once. Germline CDR1 is SNHLY and CDR2 is FYNNEI. With V trimmed by 7 bases and J by 10 bases, 11 bases remained unmatched. The CDR3 contains 14 residues. This receptor was taken from a woman between 40 and 50 years old in good health and CMV-seropositive. The chain links TRBV2 to TRBJ2-1; 9 bases line up with TRBD2. Sequencing used PBMCs. The CDR3 nucleotides are TGTGCCAGCAACATAGCGGGGGCCTTTGGGGAGCAGTTCTTC. Translated, it gives CASNIAGAFGEQFF.